The clone carrying this TCR beta chain occurred a few times. What it binds is unknown. The data were obtained in a study of a mutant IDH1 vaccine in newly diagnosed glioma. Turning to the study itself: Week 47 marked visit V13, whereas week 35 marked visit V12.

The germline CDR1 and CDR2 sequences are KGHSH and LQKENI. Trimming stripped 4 bases from V and 4 bases from J, with 12 bases between. The CDR3 is 14 residues long. Generated by immunoSEQ multiplex PCR, the TCRdb table keeps only in-frame clones and is missing some. The sample shows tens of thousands of clones, 80% to 85% of them seen only once. Time point defined: week 35, safety follow-up. Topical imiquimod was applied with each vaccine dose, which held 300 ug of mutant IDH1 20-mer peptide. The vaccination schedule gave patients eight doses in weeks 1, 3, 5, 7, 11, 15, 19 and 23. This TCR was sampled from a woman aged 40-49 years with glioma. Some clones in this sample may be carry-over from other donors' samples. Sequences were derived from PBMCs, sampled from a glioma patient whose treatment included an IDH1 peptide vaccine. The chain joins TRBV18 to TRBJ2-3, with D possibly being TRBD2 (5 bases). In nucleotides, the CDR3 is TGTGCCAGCTCACTTGCGAGGGATGCAGATACGCAGTATTTT. Protein sequence: CASSLARDADTQYF.